The source of this T cell receptor beta chain is a study of early T cells in non-severe SARS-CoV-2 infection. The overall study: Bulk RNA from unsorted whole blood was sequenced; chains were unpaired. Findings of the study overall: The matching step, a VDJdb search, favored anti-spike CD8 responses and missed private and CD4 specificities.

V shed 1 base, J shed 1 base, and the junction held 3 bases outside the gene matches. There are 14 residues in the CDR3. From germline, CDR1 is GTSNPN and CDR2 SVGIG (reference sequence). The TCR library protocol attached unique molecular identifiers to the individual cDNA molecules. A single record per CDR3 protein comes from TCRdb applying MiXCR to the 5' RACE reads. The repertoire holds tens of thousands of distinct CDR3 sequences, 8.7% seen once, with under 4.5% in the top ten. About this clonotype: Its specificity is unknown.

The specimen was whole blood, collected at baseline. The TCR originated in an adult who was a healthcare worker with PCR-confirmed SARS-CoV-2 infection or an uninfected control (not recorded which). The genes are TRBV30 and TRBJ2-7; 8 bases are shared with TRBD1. The CDR3 nucleotides are TGTGCCTGGAGTGGGACAGGGACATCCTACGAGCAGTACTTC. Protein sequence: CAWSGTGTSYEQYF.